This T cell receptor beta chain appears in the sequencing data of a study of blood T cell repertoires in COVID-19. This clone was found a few times. Generated by immunoSEQ multiplex PCR, the TCRdb table keeps only in-frame clones and is missing some. This sample has 300,000 or so clones, with more than 70% found just once. CDR3 length: 15 residues. Per the germline V gene, CDR1 is MNHEY and CDR2 is SMNVEV (reference sequence). V was pared by 4 bases and J by 0 bases, with 10 bases between. Sequencing input: peripheral blood. This TCR was recovered from a woman aged 45-65 years with acute or convalescent COVID-19. The chain combines TRBV27 with TRBJ1-5; D unresolved. The CDR3 loop reads CASSYGLYSNQPQHF. In DNA, the CDR3 is TGTGCCAGCAGTTACGGACTCTATAGCAATCAGCCCCAGCATTTT.